A selection of T cell receptor beta chains follows, all from one sample in a study of beta chain features in type 1 diabetes. The repertoire was sequenced with immunoSEQ multiplex PCR; TCRdb's copy has only in-frame clones and lacks some. The sample includes 300,000 to 400,000 clones, approximately 12% seen only once; the top ten take 0.015% to 0.02%. Sequenced: naive CD4+ T cells from blood. The receptors here all came from a man aged 18 to 29 in good health. Each CDR3 is given with its conserved first and last residue. A D gene is named only where the DNA matches it firmly. Some rows mark clone size as missing; the rest say once, few, many or name a class of expanded clone.

TRBJ2-7 | few | - | TRBV7-9 | CASSSLAVGEQYF
TRBJ1-2 | - | - | TRBV9 | CASSAPGDSRGIYGYTF
TRBJ1-2 | few | TRBD1 | TRBV25-1 | CASSEWGQSNYGYTF
TRBJ1-1 | - | - | TRBV7-3 | CASSRDMNTEAFF
TRBJ2-1 | few | TRBD2 | TRBV5-4 | CASGWEGSYKVNEQFF
TRBJ2-2 | few | - | TRBV4-2 | CASSQTSTGELFF
TRBJ2-7 | few | - | TRBV28 | CASRRDKRYEQYF
TRBJ1-3 | few | - | TRBV6-5 | CASSPVHSGNTIYF
TRBJ2-3 | - | TRBD2 | TRBV29-1 | CSAGLAAISTDTQYF
TRBJ2-3 | few | - | TRBV7-2 | CASSSRRSTDTQYF
TRBJ2-7 | few | TRBD1 | TRBV6-1 | CASSRGQDFDEQYF
TRBJ1-5 | - | - | TRBV6-5 | CATHRVYSNQPQHF
TRBJ2-3 | - | - | TRBV5-1 | CASSFSLGLSTDTQYF
TRBJ2-7 | - | TRBD2 | TRBV13 | CASSLEGLAGGGDSYEQYF
TRBJ2-3 | - | TRBD2 | TRBV27 | CASSRTSRPTDTQYF
TRBJ2-3 | - | - | TRBV10-3 | CAISGMSTDTQYF
TRBJ2-7 | - | TRBD1 | TRBV5-1 | CASSLQGGPYEQYF
TRBJ1-2 | - | - | TRBV9 | CATNLRVGWGGYTF
TRBJ2-3 | - | TRBD2 | TRBV9 | CASSVGLAGHKDTQYF
TRBJ2-2 | - | - | TRBV7-6 | CASSPAPGNRELFF
TRBJ2-1 | - | TRBD2 | TRBV9 | CASSRISGRAEKHNEQFF
TRBJ2-7 | few | - | TRBV11-1 | CASSFPSRPGEQYF
TRBJ2-3 | - | - | TRBV20-1 | CSARAVNTQYF
TRBJ2-7 | - | - | TRBV9 | CASSGQVGGNEQYF
TRBJ1-2 | - | - | TRBV10-3 | CATGQTETNYGYTF
TRBJ1-2 | - | - | TRBV19 | CASSPRTANYGYTF
TRBJ2-7 | few | - | TRBV19 | CASSISSGPSYEQYF
TRBJ2-3 | - | - | TRBV30 | CAWSASTDTQYF
TRBJ2-7 | few | TRBD1 | TRBV19 | CASSSSGTGFEQYF
TRBJ1-2 | - | TRBD1 | TRBV7-2 | CASSFGQANYGYTF
TRBJ2-1 | - | - | TRBV7-2 | CASSEVSGAQNEQFF
TRBJ2-7 | few | - | TRBV29-1 | CSVEAATYEQYF
TRBJ2-2 | few | TRBD1 | TRBV9 | CASSVIGTGKTGELFF
TRBJ2-1 | - | TRBD2 | TRBV4-1 | CASSPHSGRLYNEQFF
TRBJ2-4 | - | - | TRBV18 | CASSPPGRPLAKNIQYF
TRBJ2-4 | - | TRBD2 | TRBV7-2 | CASSFPEGRGDVIQYF
TRBJ2-3 | - | - | TRBV19 | CASSQGTPDTQYF
TRBJ1-2 | - | TRBD1 | TRBV10-3 | CAITSDREIGYTF
TRBJ2-5 | few | - | TRBV7-2 | CASSQDWTGETQYF
TRBJ1-1 | - | - | TRBV29-1 | CSVRRSGQGTEAFF
TRBJ1-5 | few | - | TRBV19 | CASIDRSNQPQHF
TRBJ2-1 | few | TRBD2 | TRBV7-2 | CASSLGRGGRYNEQFF
TRBJ1-1 | few | - | TRBV7-9 | CASRRQDRSGAFF
TRBJ2-5 | - | - | TRBV19 | CASSIGQQETQYF
TRBJ2-1 | few | - | TRBV19 | CASSIEGENEQFF
TRBJ1-6 | - | TRBD1 | TRBV4-2 | CASSQDYRGRLGTLHF
TRBJ1-2 | - | - | TRBV7-8 | CASSSHRVNNYGYTF
TRBJ1-1 | few | - | TRBV5-1 | CASIGWQGRYFF
TRBJ2-5 | - | - | TRBV10-3 | CAARGDSRGETQYF
TRBJ1-5 | - | - | TRBV7-9 | CASSAHQGGNQPQHF
TRBJ2-1 | few | TRBD1 | TRBV18 | CASSPTGVYNEQFF
TRBJ1-1 | - | - | TRBV6-6 | CASSPQTRGTEAFF
TRBJ2-5 | - | - | TRBV7-9 | CASSLFGRQETQYF
TRBJ2-7 | few | - | TRBV6-5 | CASRLGGWTYEQYF